This TCR beta chain was sequenced during a study of PD-1 blockade in classical Hodgkin lymphoma. Points on this clone: Antigen specificity is unknown.

Trimming cost V 5 bases and J 6 bases; bases outside gene matches: 7. CDR1 is MNHNS and CDR2 is SASEGT in the germline V gene. This CDR3 is 14 amino acids long. The table came from immunoSEQ multiplex PCR; TCRdb's copy has only in-frame clones and leaves some out. In the table there are fewer than 90,000 clones, about 93% of which are singletons. Study results and caveats: A significant rise in TCR diversity was seen by C4D1 for CD4+ cells but not for CD8+ cells.

Every patient experienced relapse after autologous stem cell transplantation, and brentuximab vedotin exposure varied. This TCR was recovered from a human donor with classical Hodgkin lymphoma. Source: peripheral blood mononuclear cells (PBMCs), taken at baseline. The V gene is TRBV6-1, the J gene TRBJ2-3, with 8 bases identical to TRBD2. The CDR3 protein is CASSLAGPGDTQYF. Written as DNA, the CDR3 is TGTGCCAGCAGTTTAGCGGGACCAGGGGATACGCAGTATTTT.